The 10 T cell receptor beta chains below come from one sample, sequenced in a study of T cell responses to AZD1222 COVID-19 vaccine. Method: immunoSEQ multiplex PCR; TCRdb's copy keeps in-frame clones and lacks some. Of roughly 42,000 clones listed, about three quarters are singletons. Material: peripheral blood, obtained on day 0 of AZD1222 vaccination. All receptors come from an adult in good health.

This chain uses TRBV27 with TRBJ1-2; D may be TRBD1 (5 bases). The CDR3 has 15 residues. V lost 0 bases, J lost 7 bases, and 15 bases lay in between. Germline values: CDR1 MNHEY, CDR2 SMNVEV (reference sequence). The CDR3 DNA follows: TGTGCCAGCAGTTTATCCTTCAGGGCAGGATCTGGCTACACCTTC. It yields the protein CASSLSFRAGSGYTF.

The chain couples TRBV28 to TRBJ2-7, with D possibly TRBD2 on 6 matching bases. Trimming took off 7 bases at V and 4 bases at J, with 20 bases between the two ends. The CDR3 contains 15 residues. In germline, CDR1 is MDHEN, CDR2 SYDVKM. This CDR3 reads CASTSRRGLSYEQYF. The CDR3 region has the DNA TGTGCCAGCACGTCCCGCCGGGGACTGTCGTACGAGCAGTACTTC.

The chain recombines TRBV29-1 with TRBJ2-5; D remains ambiguous. This CDR3 contains 12 residues. V lost 6 bases and J lost 1, with 9 bases in between. Germline loops: CDR1 SQVTM, CDR2 ANQGSEA. CDR3 amino acids: CSVSLSQETQYF. DNA for the CDR3: TGCAGCGTCTCCTTGAGCCAAGAGACCCAGTACTTC.

The chain employs TRBV2 and TRBJ1-4; D is possibly TRBD1 (5 bases). CDR1 and CDR2 (germline): SNHLY, FYNNEI. V shed 2 bases and J shed 4 bases, with 14 bases lying between them. CDR3 length: 16 residues. The CDR3 bases are TGTGCCAGCAGTGAATTCTCCAGGGCGATTAATGAAAAACTGTTTTTT. Translated, it gives CASSEFSRAINEKLFF.

The genes are TRBV6-1 and TRBJ1-2; D not resolved. The germline V and J ends were trimmed by 3 bases and 4 bases, with 3 bases remaining between them. There are 11 residues in the CDR3. Germline CDR1 reads MNHNS; CDR2 reads SASEGT. In nucleotides, the CDR3 is TGTGCCAGCAGTGAGATCTATGGCTACACCTTC. It translates to CASSEIYGYTF.

This sequence joins TRBV28 and TRBJ2-1, with TRBD2 matching 13 bases. Looked up from germline, CDR1 is MDHEN and CDR2 is SYDVKM. With V trimmed by 6 bases and J by 7 bases, 6 bases remained unmatched. The CDR3 runs to 15 residues. As DNA, the CDR3 is TGTGCCAGCAGCGATCCGGGACTAGCGGGGAATGAGCAGTTCTTC. This encodes CASSDPGLAGNEQFF. Looking up the rest from reference TRBV28 and TRBJ2-1 gives the full variable domain: DVKVTQSSRYLVKRTGEKVFLECVQDMDHENMFWYRQDPGLGLRLIYFSYDVKMKEKGDIPEGYSVSREKKERFSLILESASTNQTSMYLCASSDPGLAGNEQFFGPGTRLTVL.

The chain couples TRBV19 to TRBJ2-3; 8 bases are shared with TRBD2. The germline CDR1 and CDR2 sequences are LNHDA and SQIVND (reference sequence). Germline trimming cut 7 bases from V and 0 bases from J; bases unmatched to any gene: 9. The CDR3 contains 16 residues. Here the CDR3 reads CASTGGGHPSTDTQYF. As DNA, the CDR3 is TGTGCCAGTACCGGCGGGGGGCACCCTAGCACAGATACGCAGTATTTT.

The V call is TRBV18, the J call TRBJ2-1; D possibly matches TRBD1 or TRBD2 (5 bases each). CDR3 length: 16 amino acids. The germline gives CDR1 KGHSH, CDR2 LQKENI. The V and J ends lost 3 bases and 7 bases respectively, with 19 bases between them. The CDR3 coding sequence is TGTGCCAGCTCACCCAGAGGGGTCGGAAATGAGAATGAGCAGTTCTTC. This sequence encodes CASSPRGVGNENEQFF.

The rearrangement links TRBV6-2 or TRBV6-3 to TRBJ2-5; no clear D. Germline V gene sequence: CDR1 MNHEY, CDR2 SVGEGT. This CDR3 is built from 11 residues. The V end lost 2 bases, the J end lost 5 bases, and 3 bases lay between the germline ends. The CDR3 DNA follows: TGTGCCAGCAGTTACATCGAGACCCAGTACTTC. Translated: CASSYIETQYF.

This rearrangement joins TRBV5-6 to TRBJ1-1, with D possibly being TRBD1 (5 bases). Germline-derived CDR1 and CDR2 are SGHDT and YYEEEE. CDR3 length: 15 residues. The V end lost 4 bases, the J end lost 4 bases, and 17 bases lay between the germline ends. CDR3 loop: CASSLDQGSGTEAFF. The DNA of the CDR3 is TGTGCCAGCAGCCTTGACCAGGGATCGGGCACTGAAGCTTTCTTT.